Detailed here is one T cell receptor beta chain. Antigen: not known. The junction does not match germline at one end; this may be a read error. Profiling relied on immunoSEQ multiplex PCR, and the TCRdb table lists in-frame clones only, not all of them. The data show 99,000 or so clones, roughly 94% seen once. The CDR3 spans 17 residues. Germline V gene lookup returns CDR1 KGHSH and CDR2 LQKENI. The data were taken from a study of siplizumab effects on memory and regulatory T cells. General observations from the study: No naive or memory phenotype could be assigned to roughly 75-95% of proliferating clones. Memory cells seemed less diverse than naive T cells, which seemed major alloresponse contributors.

The chain employs TRBV18 and TRBJ1-3; D is unresolved. This clonotype was sampled from a human donor in good health. Material: non-Treg CD4+ T cells sorted from blood. CDR3 bases: TGTGCCAGCACACCCTTGGGGAAACAGAGCTCTGGAAACACCATATATTTT. Translation: CASTPLGKQSSGNTIYF.